Below, 19 T cell receptor beta chains from the same sample are listed, as sequenced in a study of shared clonotypes between healthy human individuals. Libraries were prepared by immunoSEQ multiplex PCR; TCRdb keeps only in-frame clonotypes and omits some of them. The sample lists about 680,000 clones, approximately 75% occurring once. The sequencing sample was made of memory CD4+ T cells sorted from blood. Subset: CD45RA-negative fraction. The source of these receptors is a woman in her thirties in good health.

This clone was counted between two and nine times. The chain uses TRBV9 and TRBJ2-5; D perhaps matches TRBD2 (6 bases). V was clipped by 3 bases and J by 5 bases, with 14 bases between them. This CDR3 is 14 amino acids long. The germline V gene has CDR1 SGDLS and CDR2 YYNGEE. The CDR3 region is CASSALLAPETQYF. The DNA for the CDR3 is TGTGCCAGCAGCGCACTACTAGCTCCCGAGACCCAGTACTTC. The variable domain in full, completed from reference TRBV9 and TRBJ2-5, reads DSGVTQTPKHLITATGQRVTLRCSPRSGDLSVYWYQQSLDQGLQFLIQYYNGEERAKGNILERFSAQQFPDLHSELNLSSLELGDSALYFCASSALLAPETQYFGPGTRLLVL.

A single count supports this clone. CDR3 region: CAISVQGGGQETQYF. CDR3 nucleotides: TGTGCCATCAGTGTACAGGGTGGAGGTCAAGAGACCCAGTACTTC. V and J are TRBV10-3 and TRBJ2-5, with D possibly matching TRBD1 (6 bases). The CDR3 has 15 residues. The ends were cut back, 4 bases at V and 2 bases at J, with 14 bases in the middle. Germline values: CDR1 ENHRY, CDR2 SYGVKD.

The chain has TRBV5-1 and TRBJ1-3; D perhaps matches TRBD1 (5 bases). The V and J ends lost 0 bases and 2 bases respectively, with 9 bases between them. The germline V gene encodes CDR1 SGHRS and CDR2 YFSETQ. The CDR3 has 15 amino acids. CDR3 in DNA: TGCGCCAGCAGCTTGGCCGGGGCGCCTGGAAACACCATATATTTT. Amino acids: CASSLAGAPGNTIYF.

The chain combines TRBV5-1 with TRBJ2-2, with 9 bases matching TRBD1. This CDR3 is built from 15 residues. CDR1 and CDR2 (germline): SGHRS, YFSETQ. The J segment lost 2 bases and the V segment lost 6 bases, leaving 5 bases of the junction unmatched. The CDR3 spells CASIEGQGNTGELFF. CDR3 in DNA: TGCGCCAGCATCGAGGGACAGGGTAACACCGGGGAGCTGTTTTTT.

Details on this clone: Additional DNA sequences in this sample encode the identical CDR3. The chain has TRBV19 and TRBJ2-7; TRBD2 might be the D (6 bases). This CDR3 spans 14 amino acids. The germline CDR1 and CDR2 sequences are LNHDA and SQIVND (reference sequence). The V end was cut by 6 bases, the J end by 0 bases, with 12 bases between. The CDR3 DNA reads as TGTGCCAGTAGCAGAACCGGGGGCTCCTACGAGCAGTACTTC. Translating it yields CASSRTGGSYEQYF.

This chain joins TRBV2 and TRBJ1-1, with 7 nucleotides matching TRBD1. Trimming cost V 6 bases and J 3 bases; bases outside gene matches: 4. Germline CDR1 is SNHLY and CDR2 is FYNNEI. The CDR3 consists of 13 residues. This CDR3 is CASRFDRDTEAFF. The CDR3 DNA reads TGTGCCAGCAGGTTCGACAGGGACACTGAAGCTTTCTTT.

J is TRBJ1-6 and V is TRBV30; 7 positions match TRBD1. Germline V gene sequence: CDR1 GTSNPN, CDR2 SVGIG (reference sequence). CDR3 length: 14 residues. The J segment lost 6 bases and the V segment lost 4 bases, leaving 6 bases of the junction unmatched. CDR3 residues: CAWTSGTVNSPLHF. As DNA, the CDR3 is TGTGCCTGGACATCCGGGACAGTTAATTCACCCCTCCACTTT.

The V call is TRBV7-9, the J call TRBJ2-3; TRBD2 matches at 7 bases. V trimming: 7 bases; J trimming: 4 bases; junction bases outside the gene matches: 8. CDR1 is SEHNR, CDR2 FQNEAQ, per germline (reference sequence). The CDR3 spans 14 residues. CDR3 bases: TGTGCCAGCACCTCGGGACTACTCGCAGATACGCAGTATTTT. This codes for CASTSGLLADTQYF.

The J gene is TRBJ2-7, the V gene TRBV6-5, with a possible D match to TRBD2 (5 bases). Germline V gene sequence: CDR1 MNHEY, CDR2 SVGAGI. The CDR3 covers 13 residues. V gave up 0 bases and J gave up 6 bases, with 9 bases separating them. The CDR3 bases are TGTGCCAGCAGTTACTCGAGGGTTACCGAGCAGTACTTC. Protein sequence: CASSYSRVTEQYF.

The chain combines TRBV28 with TRBJ2-4; possibly TRBD1 for D (7 bases). Trimming stripped 2 bases from V and 7 bases from J, with 21 bases between. This CDR3 has 17 residues. Germline-derived CDR1 and CDR2 are MDHEN and SYDVKM. CDR3 sequence (DNA): TGTGCCAGCAGTTTAAGTAGGTACAGGGGAGGAACGAACATTCAGTACTTC. Amino acid sequence: CASSLSRYRGGTNIQYF.

This chain connects TRBV28 to TRBJ2-1; D gene unclear. The CDR3 has 13 residues. Per the germline V gene, CDR1 is MDHEN and CDR2 is SYDVKM. Trimming took off 10 bases at V and 8 bases at J, with 18 bases between the two ends. DNA of the CDR3: TGTGCCACCACCATATCGTCGAGTGATGAGCAGTTCTTC. It encodes CATTISSSDEQFF. The full variable domain, rest sourced from reference TRBV28 and TRBJ2-1, is DVKVTQSSRYLVKRTGEKVFLECVQDMDHENMFWYRQDPGLGLRLIYFSYDVKMKEKGDIPEGYSVSREKKERFSLILESASTNQTSMYLCATTISSSDEQFFGPGTRLTVL.

This chain joins TRBV5-1 and TRBJ2-3, with D possibly TRBD1 on 6 matching bases. Germline lookup yields CDR1 SGHRS and CDR2 YFSETQ. The V gene lost 0 bases and the J gene lost 0 bases, with 11 bases spanning the gap. The CDR3 is made up of 16 amino acids. The CDR3 is CASSLAWTASTDTQYF. The CDR3 bases are TGCGCCAGCAGCTTGGCCTGGACAGCTAGCACAGATACGCAGTATTTT.

Notes on this clone: The same CDR3 arises from other DNA sequences in this sample as well. The rearrangement joins TRBV10-3 to TRBJ1-5; 8 bases are shared with TRBD1. From germline, CDR1 is ENHRY and CDR2 SYGVKD. The CDR3 runs 14 residues. With V trimmed by 6 bases and J by 3 bases, 4 bases remained unmatched. The CDR3, as DNA: TGTGCCATCAGCCAGGGGGCTTCCAATCAGCCCCAGCATTTT. The encoded protein is CAISQGASNQPQHF.

J is TRBJ2-5 and V is TRBV4-1; perhaps TRBD1 as D (5 bases). CDR1 MGHRA and CDR2 YSYEKL come from the germline V gene. The CDR3 has 18 residues. V was trimmed by 0 bases and J by 3 bases, leaving 20 bases between them. The CDR3 DNA reads TGCGCCAGCAGCCAAGAGAGATTTTTTCTTCAGGGTAAAGAGACCCAGTACTTC. Its translation is CASSQERFFLQGKETQYF.

This clone was seen ten or more times. V usage is TRBV4-1 and J usage is TRBJ2-1, with D perhaps matching TRBD2 (6 bases). This CDR3 region has 15 residues. CDR1 is MGHRA and CDR2 is YSYEKL in the germline V gene. V lost 0 bases and J lost 3, with 9 bases in between. The CDR3: CASSQDRDFYNEQFF. The CDR3 DNA follows: TGCGCCAGCAGCCAAGATCGGGACTTCTACAATGAGCAGTTCTTC.

The chain has TRBV7-9 and TRBJ1-4; D is perhaps TRBD1 (5 bases). From germline, CDR1 is SEHNR and CDR2 FQNEAQ (reference sequence). The CDR3 is made up of 14 amino acids. Trimming left V 3 bases short and J 14 bases short, with 19 bases between. The CDR3 DNA reads TGTGCCAGCAGCTTTAGCGGCAGGGAAGTTGTTCTGTTTTTT. Its translation is CASSFSGREVVLFF.

This chain joins TRBV6-5 and TRBJ2-7, with D unclear. The CDR3 extends over 13 amino acids. V lost 4 bases to trimming and J lost 5 bases, with 12 bases between them. CDR1 is MNHEY and CDR2 is SVGAGI in the germline V gene. The CDR3 is CASSFQPQNEQYF. CDR3 DNA sequence: TGTGCCAGCAGTTTCCAACCCCAGAACGAGCAGTACTTC.

This clone has only a few counts. J is TRBJ1-4 and V is TRBV6-5; 9 nucleotides agree with TRBD1. Germline V gives CDR1 MNHEY, CDR2 SVGAGI. V dropped 2 bases and J dropped 5; count of bases not matched to a gene: 0. The CDR3 extends over 14 amino acids. The CDR3, as DNA: TGTGCCAGCAGTTACGGGACAGGGAATGAAAAACTGTTTTTT. This gives the protein CASSYGTGNEKLFF.

In this sample, this clone turned up many times. The V and J genes are TRBV28 and TRBJ2-3; either TRBD1 or TRBD2 may supply D (6 bases each). Deletions cut 5 bases from V and 3 bases from J, with 12 bases between. The CDR3 length is 14 residues. Germline V CDR1 and CDR2: MDHEN, SYDVKM. In nucleotides, the CDR3 is TGTGCCAGCAGTGGGGGCGGGGAGACAGATACGCAGTATTTT. It encodes CASSGGGETDTQYF.